This T cell receptor (beta chain) was observed in a study of T-cell reconstitution after alpha-beta-depleted transplantation in children. General study findings and limits: Counts and diversity of T cells one year after transplant came mostly from newly produced T cells. Diversity of TCRbeta at day 60 was high in some patients, arising from surviving recipient T cells and thymic progenitors. Expanded graft clones numbering several hundred reportedly gave rise to alpha-beta T cells about two months after transplant.

A word on this clonotype: Antigen unknown.

The CDR3 contains 20 residues. The germline V gene has CDR1 SNHLY and CDR2 FYNNEI. The ends were cut back, 2 bases at V and 0 bases at J, with 24 bases in the middle. For TCRbeta, the library was prepared with unique molecular identifiers. From the PCR reads, TCRdb called clonotypes with MiXCR, one entry per CDR3 protein. The profile covers 200,000 or so distinct CDR3 sequences, with 5% to 7.5% appearing a single time and just over 4.5% taken by the ten largest. The sequenced sample was PBMCs, obtained before TCRalphabeta/CD19-depleted stem cell transplant. The receptor's source is a girl under three years old with combined immunodeficiency, due to receive a stem cell transplant. V usage is TRBV2 and J usage is TRBJ2-3; D is possibly TRBD2 (6 bases). The CDR3 spells CASSEPTSGSGGASTDTQYF. CDR3 in DNA: TGTGCCAGCAGTGAACCCACCTCTGGTAGCGGAGGGGCTAGCACAGATACGCAGTATTTT.